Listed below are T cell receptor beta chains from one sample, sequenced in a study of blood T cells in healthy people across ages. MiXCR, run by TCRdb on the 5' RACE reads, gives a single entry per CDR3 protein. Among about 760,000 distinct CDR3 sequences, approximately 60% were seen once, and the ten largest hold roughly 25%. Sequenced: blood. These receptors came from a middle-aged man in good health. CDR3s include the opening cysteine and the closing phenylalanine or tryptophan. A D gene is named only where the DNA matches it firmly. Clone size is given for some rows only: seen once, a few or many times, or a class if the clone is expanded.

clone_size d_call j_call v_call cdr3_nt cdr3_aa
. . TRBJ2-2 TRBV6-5 TGTGCCAGCAGTGCCACAGGGACCTGGGAGCTGTTTTTT CASSATGTWELFF
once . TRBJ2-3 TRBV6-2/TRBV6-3 TGTGCCAGCAGGGACCCTCCTGCTAGCACAGATACGCAGTATTTT CASRDPPASTDTQYF
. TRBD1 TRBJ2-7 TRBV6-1 TGTGCCAGCAGACTCCTCTCGACAGGGACCTACGAGCAGTACTTC CASRLLSTGTYEQYF
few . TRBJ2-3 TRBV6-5 TGTGCCAGCAGCCCGGGTAGCCCAGATACGCAGTATTTT CASSPGSPDTQYF
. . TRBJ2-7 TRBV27 TGTGCCAGCAGTTTAGTACCAGGTGGGGGGGAGCAGTACTTC CASSLVPGGGEQYF
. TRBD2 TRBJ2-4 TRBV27 TGTGCCAGCAGTCCCGTGGGGCGGGGGGGCGGCGGCATTCAGTACTTC CASSPVGRGGGGIQYF
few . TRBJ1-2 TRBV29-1 TGCAGCGTTGAAGGACGGGATAACTATGGCTACACCTTC CSVEGRDNYGYTF
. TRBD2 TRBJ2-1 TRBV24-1 TGTGCCACCAGTGGTTTAGCGGGAGGGTACAATGAGCAGTTCTTC CATSGLAGGYNEQFF
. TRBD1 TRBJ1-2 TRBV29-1 TGCAGCGTTGAAGAACAGGGCAGGGGGAGATTCAACTATGGCTACACCTTC CSVEEQGRGRFNYGYTF
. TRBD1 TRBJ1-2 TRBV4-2 TGTGCCAGCAGCCAAGAAGGGACAGGGAGTTTTAGTGATGGCTACACCTTC CASSQEGTGSFSDGYTF
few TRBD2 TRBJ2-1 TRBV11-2 TGTGCCAGCAGCCACCTTGCCGGGACTAGCGGAAACAATGAGCAGTTCTTC CASSHLAGTSGNNEQFF
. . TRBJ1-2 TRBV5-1 TGCGCCAGCGGGGATCTGGCCTATGGCTACACCTTC CASGDLAYGYTF
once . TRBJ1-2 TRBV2 TGTGCCAGCAATGCGTGGGATACTCGCGGCTACACCTTC CASNAWDTRGYTF
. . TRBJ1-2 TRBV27 TGTGCCAGCAGTTTACGAGCCGGGCCCTATGGCTACACCTTC CASSLRAGPYGYTF
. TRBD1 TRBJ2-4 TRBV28 TGTGCCAGCCAACCAATAGGGGGCTCACCACAGTACTTC CASQPIGGSPQYF
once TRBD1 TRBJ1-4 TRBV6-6 TGTGCCAGCAGTTACTGGGGACAGAGTGCAACTAATGAAAAACTGTTTTTT CASSYWGQSATNEKLFF
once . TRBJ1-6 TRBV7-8 TGTGCCAGCAGAAACGGGGACATCGGACATTCACCCCTCCACTTT CASRNGDIGHSPLHF
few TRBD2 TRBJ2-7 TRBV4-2 TGTGCCAGCAGCCGAGACGTCGGGGGGGACTACGAGCAGTACTTC CASSRDVGGDYEQYF
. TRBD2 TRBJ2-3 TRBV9 TGTGCCAACAGCCCAGCGGGGGACACAGATACGCAGTATTTT CANSPAGDTDTQYF
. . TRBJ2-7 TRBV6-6 TGTGCCAGCAGCCCCGGGGAGGGGGGAATCTCCTACGAGCAGTACTTC CASSPGEGGISYEQYF
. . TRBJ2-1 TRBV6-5 TGTGCCAGCAGCCGACCCATTCGTACCGGGGGTGAGCAGTTCTTC CASSRPIRTGGEQFF
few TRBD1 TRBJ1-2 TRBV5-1 TGCGCCAGCAGCTTGGAATGGACAGGGGGAATTGATGGCTACACCTTC CASSLEWTGGIDGYTF
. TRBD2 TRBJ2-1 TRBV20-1 TGCAGTGCCAGGACCCTAGCGGGAGGGTCTGGTACGCAGTTCTTC CSARTLAGGSGTQFF
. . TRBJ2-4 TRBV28 TGTGCCAGCAGTTTACGGGACAAGGGGAAGGCCAAAAACATTCAGTACTTC CASSLRDKGKAKNIQYF
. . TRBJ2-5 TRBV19 TGTGCCAGTTCGCAGGGTACGGAAGAGACCCAGTACTTC CASSQGTEETQYF
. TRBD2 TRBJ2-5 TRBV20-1 TGCAGTGCTAGAGATCAACGGGGGGGCCGATGGGAGACCCAGTACTTC CSARDQRGGRWETQYF
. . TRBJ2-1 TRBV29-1 TGCAGCGTTGGCAGGGCTGCTTTCCACAATGAGCAGTTCTTC CSVGRAAFHNEQFF
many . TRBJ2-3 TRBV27 TGTGCCAGCAGTCCGTGGGCCACAGATACGCAGTATTTT CASSPWATDTQYF
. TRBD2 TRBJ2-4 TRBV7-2 TGTGCCAGCAGCGGTTCGGGGGGACTAGCCAAAAACATTCAGTACTTC CASSGSGGLAKNIQYF
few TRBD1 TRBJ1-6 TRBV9 TGTGCCAGCAGCGGGACAGGGGTGAATCATTCACCCCTCCACTTT CASSGTGVNHSPLHF
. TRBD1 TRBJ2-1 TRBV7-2 TGTGCCAGCAAACAACCCGGGACAGGGTTTTACAATGAGCAGTTCTTC CASKQPGTGFYNEQFF
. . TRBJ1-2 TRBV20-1 TGCAGTGCTCCGACAAAGCCAGGTATCGGTGGCTACACCTTC CSAPTKPGIGGYTF
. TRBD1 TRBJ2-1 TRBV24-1 TGTGCCACCAACCGACAGGGCGCCAATGAGCAGTTCTTC CATNRQGANEQFF
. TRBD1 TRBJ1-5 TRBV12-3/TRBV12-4 TGTGCCAGCAGCCCTCAGGACAGGGGATCGGGTCAGCCCCAGCATTTT CASSPQDRGSGQPQHF
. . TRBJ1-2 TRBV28 TGTGCCAGCAGAGTAGGACGGTCCCTACATGGGGGCTACACCTTC CASRVGRSLHGGYTF
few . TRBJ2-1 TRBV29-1 TGCAGCGTCGTCCCCGGAGCAGGTAATGAGCAGTTCTTC CSVVPGAGNEQFF
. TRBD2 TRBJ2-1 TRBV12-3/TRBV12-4 TGTGCCAGCAAAACTAGCGGGAGTAGGAATGAGCAGTTCTTC CASKTSGSRNEQFF
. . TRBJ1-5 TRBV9 TGTGCCAGCAGCGTATCGGAGGGCCTAAATCAGCCCCAGCATTTT CASSVSEGLNQPQHF